Listed below are T cell receptor beta chains from one sample, sequenced in a study of T cells in Graves' hyperthyroidism and ophthalmopathy. TCRdb used MiXCR to reprocess the multiplex PCR reads, holding one entry per CDR3 protein. The sample contains about 270,000 distinct CDR3 sequences, roughly 22% of which appear only once. The material sequenced was blood. These receptors originate from a man aged 25-45 years with Graves' ophthalmopathy. CDR3s include the opening cysteine and the closing phenylalanine or tryptophan. A D gene is named only where the DNA matches it firmly. Expanded clones get a size class; other rows say once, few or many, or leave the size out.

J: TRBJ2-5
size: -
D: -
V: TRBV9
CDR3: CASSVAAVPRETQYF
DNA: TGTGCCAGCAGCGTAGCGGCTGTACCAAGAGAGACCCAGTACTTC

J: TRBJ1-4
size: few
D: -
V: TRBV7-8
CDR3: CASSLAPVEKLFF
DNA: TGTGCCAGCAGCTTAGCGCCGGTCGAAAAACTGTTTTTT

J: TRBJ1-1
size: few
D: -
V: TRBV10-3
CDR3: CAISESTAEAFF
DNA: TGTGCCATCAGTGAGTCGACAGCTGAAGCTTTCTTT

J: TRBJ2-6
size: once
D: -
V: TRBV7-9
CDR3: CASSLESSGANVLTF
DNA: TGTGCCAGCAGCTTAGAGAGCTCTGGGGCCAACGTCCTGACTTTC

J: TRBJ1-2
size: -
D: -
V: TRBV6-2/TRBV6-3
CDR3: CASSSVVPGQKPGYTF
DNA: TGTGCCAGCAGTTCCGTGGTACCCGGACAGAAGCCAGGCTACACCTTC

J: TRBJ2-1
size: many
D: TRBD2
V: TRBV11-2
CDR3: CASSLALAGANEQFF
DNA: TGTGCCAGCAGCTTAGCACTAGCGGGAGCAAATGAGCAGTTCTTC

J: TRBJ2-2
size: -
D: -
V: TRBV29-1
CDR3: CSVESGGYTGELFF
DNA: TGCAGCGTTGAATCCGGGGGCTACACCGGGGAGCTGTTTTTT

J: TRBJ2-7
size: many
D: -
V: TRBV6-8
CDR3: CASNSPGGRFCEQYF
DNA: TGTGCCAGCAATAGCCCAGGGGGGCGTTTCTGCGAGCAGTACTTC

J: TRBJ2-1
size: few
D: TRBD2
V: TRBV11-1
CDR3: CASSFARTSGNNEQFF
DNA: TGTGCCAGCAGCTTTGCAAGGACTAGCGGTAACAATGAGCAGTTCTTC

J: TRBJ2-1
size: many
D: TRBD1
V: TRBV28
CDR3: CASSSNLATQGDEQFF
DNA: TGTGCCAGCAGTTCCAACCTAGCAACCCAGGGGGATGAGCAGTTCTTC

J: TRBJ2-7
size: -
D: TRBD2
V: TRBV7-8
CDR3: CASSQFLSGLAGHEQYF
DNA: TGTGCCAGCAGCCAATTTTTATCGGGACTAGCGGGTCACGAGCAGTACTTC

J: TRBJ2-5
size: -
D: -
V: TRBV12-3/TRBV12-4
CDR3: CASSRNRVISQETQYF
DNA: TGTGCCAGCAGCCGCAACAGGGTCATCAGCCAAGAGACCCAGTACTTC

J: TRBJ1-1
size: once
D: -
V: TRBV6-1
CDR3: CASSGWGGPEAFF
DNA: TGTGCCAGCAGTGGATGGGGGGGGCCCGAAGCTTTCTTT

J: TRBJ2-4
size: many
D: -
V: TRBV7-2
CDR3: CASSTPGTNIQYF
DNA: TGTGCCAGCAGCACACCCGGGACTAACATTCAGTACTTC

J: TRBJ2-1
size: many
D: TRBD2
V: TRBV2
CDR3: CAYKGGGYNEQFF
DNA: TGTGCCTACAAGGGCGGGGGCTACAATGAGCAGTTCTTC

J: TRBJ2-3
size: few
D: TRBD2
V: TRBV7-8
CDR3: CASSLAWTSAFSDTQYF
DNA: TGTGCCAGCAGCTTAGCCTGGACTAGCGCATTTTCAGATACGCAGTATTTT

J: TRBJ1-4
size: many
D: TRBD1
V: TRBV30
CDR3: CAWSEDRLGEKLFF
DNA: TGTGCCTGGAGTGAGGACAGGCTGGGTGAAAAACTGTTTTTT

J: TRBJ2-3
size: -
D: TRBD2
V: TRBV10-3
CDR3: CAGRLALGDTQYF
DNA: TGTGCCGGAAGACTAGCATTGGGAGATACGCAGTATTTT

J: TRBJ1-3
size: few
D: -
V: TRBV28
CDR3: CASSLANTIYF
DNA: TGTGCCAGCAGTTTGGCTAACACCATATATTTT

J: TRBJ2-1
size: -
D: -
V: TRBV6-2/TRBV6-3
CDR3: CASSSSTEQFF
DNA: TGTGCCAGCAGCTCTAGTACGGAGCAGTTCTTC

J: TRBJ2-3
size: many
D: -
V: TRBV11-3
CDR3: CASSFRRYSTDTQYF
DNA: TGTGCCAGCAGCTTCCGGCGGTATAGCACAGATACGCAGTATTTT

J: TRBJ1-2
size: few
D: -
V: TRBV6-1
CDR3: CASTPDTSFYGYTF
DNA: TGTGCCAGCACCCCAGACACCTCCTTCTATGGCTACACCTTC

J: TRBJ2-5
size: -
D: -
V: TRBV7-6
CDR3: CASSLEQSTETQYF
DNA: TGTGCCAGCAGCTTAGAGCAGTCCACAGAGACCCAGTACTTC

J: TRBJ2-1
size: -
D: TRBD2
V: TRBV20-1
CDR3: CSARIPSGRLYNEQFF
DNA: TGCAGTGCTAGAATCCCCAGCGGGAGGCTCTACAATGAGCAGTTCTTC

J: TRBJ2-7
size: -
D: -
V: TRBV6-5
CDR3: CASSYSRTPYEQYF
DNA: TGTGCCAGCAGTTACTCTCGGACACCCTACGAGCAGTACTTC

J: TRBJ2-1
size: -
D: TRBD2
V: TRBV10-3
CDR3: CAIRASGRSLKGNEQFF
DNA: TGTGCCATCCGGGCTAGCGGGAGGTCATTGAAGGGCAATGAGCAGTTCTTC

J: TRBJ1-6
size: -
D: TRBD1
V: TRBV6-1
CDR3: CASRAGGSNSPLHF
DNA: TGTGCCAGCAGAGCAGGGGGCTCCAATTCACCCCTCCACTTT

J: TRBJ2-3
size: many
D: -
V: TRBV3-1
CDR3: CASSQRGTDTQYF
DNA: TGTGCCAGCAGCCAAAGAGGCACAGATACGCAGTATTTT

J: TRBJ1-3
size: -
D: -
V: TRBV18
CDR3: CASSPPGRRNTIYF
DNA: TGTGCCAGCTCACCCCCCGGGCGTAGAAACACCATATATTTT

J: TRBJ2-7
size: once
D: -
V: TRBV30
CDR3: CAWSASSVREQYF
DNA: TGTGCCTGGAGTGCAAGTAGCGTTCGCGAGCAGTACTTC

J: TRBJ1-5
size: few
D: TRBD1
V: TRBV20-1
CDR3: CSASAGQGNQPQHF
DNA: TGCAGTGCTAGCGCAGGACAGGGGAATCAGCCCCAGCATTTT

J: TRBJ2-5
size: -
D: -
V: TRBV11-3
CDR3: CASSPWTGQETQYF
DNA: TGTGCCAGCAGCCCTTGGACGGGCCAAGAGACCCAGTACTTC

J: TRBJ2-2
size: many
D: -
V: TRBV30
CDR3: CAWSRDIGELFF
DNA: TGTGCCTGGAGTAGGGACATCGGGGAGCTGTTTTTT

J: TRBJ2-1
size: many
D: -
V: TRBV5-1
CDR3: CASSLAQGSSSYNEQFF
DNA: TGCGCCAGCAGCTTGGCCCAGGGTTCGAGCTCCTACAATGAGCAGTTCTTC

J: TRBJ2-7
size: many
D: TRBD1
V: TRBV3-1
CDR3: CASSHPGQGTYEQYF
DNA: TGTGCCAGCAGCCATCCGGGACAGGGCACCTACGAGCAGTACTTC

J: TRBJ1-3
size: -
D: -
V: TRBV6-2/TRBV6-3
CDR3: CASSYRPRAGNAIYF
DNA: TGTGCCAGCAGTTACCGCCCTAGGGCTGGAAACGCCATATATTTT

J: TRBJ1-1
size: -
D: TRBD1
V: TRBV18
CDR3: CASSRGTGITEAFF
DNA: TGTGCCAGCTCACGGGGGACAGGGATAACTGAAGCTTTCTTT

J: TRBJ2-3
size: -
D: TRBD2
V: TRBV29-1
CDR3: CSVESWTSGRVDTQYF
DNA: TGCAGCGTTGAATCCTGGACTAGCGGGAGGGTAGATACGCAGTATTTT

J: TRBJ2-5
size: few
D: TRBD2
V: TRBV11-2
CDR3: CASSSRETSGIGETQYF
DNA: TGTGCCAGCAGCTCACGAGAGACTAGCGGGATTGGAGAGACCCAGTACTTC

J: TRBJ2-5
size: -
D: -
V: TRBV5-1
CDR3: CASNSGGINQETQYF
DNA: TGCGCCAGCAACTCGGGGGGCATCAACCAAGAGACCCAGTACTTC

J: TRBJ2-7
size: many
D: -
V: TRBV28
CDR3: CASSLTSLYEQYF
DNA: TGTGCCAGCAGTCTTACTAGTCTGTACGAGCAGTACTTC

J: TRBJ2-1
size: few
D: TRBD2
V: TRBV15
CDR3: CATSRDIAGAYNEQFF
DNA: TGTGCCACCAGCAGAGATATAGCGGGAGCCTACAATGAGCAGTTCTTC

J: TRBJ2-1
size: -
D: TRBD2
V: TRBV7-2
CDR3: CASSQRVSGSVEQFF
DNA: TGTGCCAGCAGCCAGCGGGTCAGCGGGAGTGTGGAGCAGTTCTTC

J: TRBJ1-1
size: -
D: -
V: TRBV11-2
CDR3: CASSLAFGGSTEAFF
DNA: TGTGCCAGCAGCTTAGCCTTCGGGGGCTCAACTGAAGCTTTCTTT